This TCR beta chain derives from a study of cytomegalovirus exposure and HLA in healthy donors. Regarding the study as a whole: In a later analysis, TCR beta V- and J-gene trimming was associated with a missense DCLRE1C variant.

Vbeta (60) and Jbeta (13) primers were used in the PCR. Libraries were prepared by immunoSEQ multiplex PCR; TCRdb keeps only in-frame clonotypes and omits some of them. The sample contains 150,000 to 200,000 clones, 65% to 80% of which appear only once. Turning to this clone: What it binds is unknown.

The CDR3 totals 16 residues. Sequences were obtained from PBMCs. This chain joins TRBV21-1 and TRBJ1-4; TRBD1 reflects the table's D call only, with no check against the DNA. TRBV21-1 counts as a pseudogene. The receptor was isolated from a woman in her thirties in good health and CMV-seropositive. This chain's CDR3 is CASSKGQITTNEKLFF. As DNA, the CDR3 is TGTGCCAGCAGCAAGGGACAGATCACAACTAATGAAAAACTGTTTTTT.